A selection of T cell receptor beta chains follows, all from one sample in a study of beta chain features in type 1 diabetes. Produced via immunoSEQ multiplex PCR; TCRdb's table is partial and in-frame only. The sample lists around 13,000 clones; roughly half were seen once. Sequencing was carried out using stem cell memory CD4+ T cells from blood. The receptor set was obtained from a man aged 18 to 30 in good health. Both conserved end residues are part of each CDR3. The D gene is left open where the match is weak.

>TRBJ2-7|TRBV28|TRBD2
CASLLAGGLHEQYF
>TRBJ1-5|TRBV29-1|NA
CSVLSGFNQPQHF
>TRBJ1-1|TRBV7-2|TRBD1
CASSLAGTANTEAFF
>TRBJ2-7|TRBV30|TRBD1
CAWSADASGGAYEQYF
>TRBJ1-4|TRBV7-2|NA
CASSPDTGREKLFF
>TRBJ2-1|TRBV7-2|TRBD2
CASSLLAGGPANEQFF
>TRBJ2-5|TRBV5-5|NA
CASRTTGKETQYF
>TRBJ2-7|TRBV6-1|NA
CASQDSGPEQYF
>TRBJ1-5|TRBV9|NA
CASSGQGNQPQHF
>TRBJ1-5|TRBV18|NA
CASSPPGGNQPQHF
>TRBJ2-7|TRBV4-2|NA
CASSLVAEQYF
>TRBJ2-7|TRBV4-1|NA
CASSQVLQGYEQYF
>TRBJ2-5|TRBV7-6|TRBD1
CASGGQGRETQYF
>TRBJ1-6|TRBV7-2|NA
CASSPGSRANNSPLHF
>TRBJ2-1|TRBV21-1|NA
CASEKWFEQFF
>TRBJ2-2|TRBV11-2|NA
CASSVNLGTGELFF
>TRBJ1-2|TRBV9|NA
CASSVATGPNYGYTF
>TRBJ2-3|TRBV7-9|NA
CASSFHSTDTQYF
>TRBJ2-3|TRBV4-2|TRBD2
CASSSRGLAGGTDTQYF
>TRBJ2-7|TRBV6-1|TRBD2
CASSEGGTSGYEQYF
>TRBJ2-1|TRBV7-2|TRBD2
CASSLRSSGEVNEQFF
>TRBJ1-2|TRBV25-1|NA
CASRTDNYGYTF
>TRBJ1-4|TRBV18|NA
CASSPGIDEKLFF
>TRBJ2-7|TRBV2|TRBD2
CASRPGLAGGYEQYF
>TRBJ1-4|TRBV27|TRBD1
CASSLTRGREPRLVEKLFF
>TRBJ2-2|TRBV7-3|TRBD2
CASSLSGGSPGELFF
>TRBJ2-5|TRBV6-5|NA
CATTYQPGAFETQYF
>TRBJ1-2|TRBV10-3|NA
CAIRGGNGYTF
>TRBJ2-3|TRBV28|NA
CASSPSFGHENTDTQYF
>TRBJ2-5|TRBV29-1|TRBD1
CSGRQGAKTQYF
>TRBJ2-1|TRBV7-2|TRBD1
CASSLSAGGYGEQFF
>TRBJ2-3|TRBV20-1|NA
CSAGLRDTQYF
>TRBJ2-2|TRBV4-2|TRBD2
CASRTALADTGELFF
>TRBJ2-7|TRBV7-2|NA
CASSLTFGEQYF
>TRBJ2-3|TRBV4-2|TRBD2
CASSQSSGGADTQYF
>TRBJ1-2|TRBV7-2|TRBD1
CASSLGGGAEYGYTF
>TRBJ2-5|TRBV5-4|NA
CASSLQGGETQYF
>TRBJ2-7|TRBV7-8|NA
CASSLSGQGYEQYF
>TRBJ1-5|TRBV5-4|NA
CASSLYPATMNQPQHF
>TRBJ2-1|TRBV29-1|TRBD1
CSVDGQGHNEQFF
>TRBJ1-5|TRBV28|TRBD1
CASRTGAAGNQPQHF
>TRBJ2-5|TRBV7-3|NA
CASSPNGNQETQYF
>TRBJ1-3|TRBV9|TRBD1
CASSVGQTWARGNTIYF
>TRBJ2-7|TRBV7-9|TRBD1
CASSSRTGAYEQYF
>TRBJ2-5|TRBV7-3|NA
CASSSTNQETQYF
>TRBJ2-2|TRBV27|NA
CASTLDRANTGELFF
>TRBJ2-7|TRBV19|NA
CASSIGLQSYEQYF
>TRBJ2-2|TRBV18|TRBD2
CASSSTGTSGNTGELFF
>TRBJ2-4|TRBV7-2|NA
CASTLEGPHIQYF
>TRBJ2-3|TRBV4-2|TRBD2
CASSQEGLAGGFYTQYF
>TRBJ1-1|TRBV6-1|NA
CASSEVLLF